This T cell receptor beta chain was sequenced in a study of vaccination effects on CD4 cells after COVID-19. General study results and limits: There were few convalescent patients in the study and no early post-infection timepoints. Both infection-induced and vaccine-induced clones contracted markedly at late post-vaccination timepoints.

As for this clone: Its antigen remains unknown.

Pools of viral peptides were used by the ViraFEST assay to expand antigen-specific CD4+ T cells ahead of sequencing. Isolating CD4+ T cells followed 9 to 10 days of culture. Vaccinated participants had no history of SARS-CoV-2 infection and tested negative for nucleocapsid antibodies. With roughly 10 ug/ml peptides and around 9.6 IU/ml IL-2, some 2 million PBMC per well were cultured. Cultures got half-medium changes with IL-2 on days 3 and 7. Method: immunoSEQ multiplex PCR; TCRdb's copy keeps in-frame clones and lacks some. The data show about 41,000 clones, around 68% seen once. This CDR3 is built from 15 residues. Germline V gene sequence: CDR1 SGHRS, CDR2 YFSETQ. V trimming: 5 bases; J trimming: 3 bases; junction bases outside the gene matches: 8.

The TCR sequence derives from a human donor who received a COVID-19 vaccine. V and J are TRBV5-1 and TRBJ2-1, with 7 bases that match TRBD1. This material consisted of CD4+ T cells from PBMCs cultured with HCoV-OC43 spike peptides, taken before COVID-19 vaccination. Subset indicated: HCoV-OC43 spike overlapping peptide pool stimulation. As DNA, the CDR3 is TGCGCCAGCAGGCTAATGACAGGGAACTACAATGAGCAGTTCTTC. Amino acids: CASRLMTGNYNEQFF.